The 25 T cell receptor beta chains reported below all come from one sample, sequenced in a study of blood T cell repertoires in COVID-19. The method was immunoSEQ multiplex PCR; TCRdb's version includes in-frame clones alone and lacks a portion of them. The sample includes about 320,000 clones, roughly nine tenths of them seen just once. The sequenced sample was PBMCs or T cells enriched from blood (not recorded which). These receptors all come from a woman in her 30s who had been exposed to COVID-19.

This clone was observed a single time. DNA for the CDR3: TGTGCCAGTGGATTCCAGGGGATCGGATTTGAAGCTTTCTTT. This codes for CASGFQGIGFEAFF. V gene TRBV19 combines with J gene TRBJ1-1; perhaps TRBD1 as D (6 bases). The CDR3 is 14 amino acids. Germline-derived CDR1 and CDR2 are LNHDA and SQIVND (reference sequence). Trimming took off 8 bases at V and 7 bases at J, with 20 bases between the two ends. The full variable domain, completed using reference TRBV19 and TRBJ1-1, is DGGITQSPKYLFRKEGQNVTLSCEQNLNHDAMYWYRQDPGQGLRLIYYSQIVNDFQKGDIAEGYSVSREKKESFPLTVTSAQKNPTAFYLCASGFQGIGFEAFFGQGTRLTVV.

V is TRBV4-3 and J is TRBJ1-2, with a possible D match to TRBD1 (6 bases). CDR3 size: 16 residues. Trimming left V 1 base short and J 2 bases short, with 14 bases between. CDR1 and CDR2 from the germline V gene are LGHNA and YSLEER. CDR3 coding DNA: TGCGCCAGCAGCCAAGTTGTGCAGGGACAAAACTATGGCTACACCTTC. Its translation is CASSQVVQGQNYGYTF.

The chain links TRBV10-3 to TRBJ1-5, with 10 bases matching TRBD1. J was trimmed by 6 bases and V by 8 bases; bases with no gene match: 7. Germline V CDR1 and CDR2: ENHRY, SYGVKD. This CDR3 has 14 amino acids. CDR3 nucleotides: TGTGCCATCGGACAGGGGGAGTGGGGTCAGCCCCAGCATTTT. It yields the protein CAIGQGEWGQPQHF.

This sequence joins TRBV18 and TRBJ1-1; no reliable D call. Looked up from germline, CDR1 is KGHSH and CDR2 is LQKENI. The CDR3 consists of 13 residues. Trimming removed 2 bases at V and 1 base at J, with 5 bases between. CDR3 protein: CASSPEQNTEAFF. The CDR3 DNA follows: TGTGCCAGCTCACCAGAACAGAACACTGAAGCTTTCTTT.

This sequence joins TRBV2 and TRBJ1-2; possibly TRBD1 for D (5 bases). V was cut by 4 bases and J by 6 bases, with 18 bases left in between. Germline V CDR1 and CDR2: SNHLY, FYNNEI. The CDR3 has 15 amino acids. CDR3 amino acids: CASSVRQGGGNGYTF. The DNA for the CDR3 is TGTGCCAGCAGTGTAAGGCAGGGAGGAGGGAATGGCTACACCTTC.

The chain has TRBV7-9 and TRBJ1-1; no definite D call. Looked up from germline, CDR1 is SEHNR and CDR2 is FQNEAQ (reference sequence). Trimming removed 6 bases at V and 0 bases at J, with 11 bases between. The CDR3 has 14 residues. The CDR3 DNA reads TGTGCCAGCAGTCAGCGACTCATGAACACTGAAGCTTTCTTT. It specifies CASSQRLMNTEAFF.

V usage is TRBV7-2 and J usage is TRBJ1-1; 7 bases map to TRBD1. CDR3 length: 13 residues. Germline V CDR1 and CDR2: SGHTA, FQGNSA. J lost 3 bases, V lost 4 bases, and 2 bases had no gene match. The CDR3 protein is CASSSQGDTEAFF. In DNA form, the CDR3 reads TGTGCCAGCAGCTCCCAGGGGGACACTGAAGCTTTCTTT. Full variable domain (missing parts from reference TRBV7-2 and TRBJ1-1): GAGVSQSPSNKVTEKGKDVELRCDPISGHTALYWYRQSLGQGLEFLIYFQGNSAPDKSGLPSDRFSAERTGGSVSTLTIQRTQQEDSAVYLCASSSQGDTEAFFGQGTRLTVV.

V usage is TRBV21-1 and J usage is TRBJ1-2; TRBD1 reflects the table's D call only, with no check against the DNA. TRBV21-1 is shown as a pseudogene. CDR3 length: 13 residues. CDR3 in DNA: TGTGCCAGCACCGAAGGGGACAGGGATGGCTACACCTTC. It is translated as CASTEGDRDGYTF.

The rearrangement uses TRBV7-2 and TRBJ1-2; D ambiguous. The V gene lost 5 bases and the J gene lost 8 bases, with 21 bases spanning the gap. There are 15 residues in the CDR3. Germline assignment: CDR1 SGHTA and CDR2 FQGNSA. The chain's CDR3 is CASSLQAGGISGYTF. The CDR3 DNA follows: TGTGCCAGCAGCCTTCAGGCAGGAGGGATTTCCGGCTACACCTTC.

The rearrangement links TRBV12-3 or TRBV12-4 to TRBJ1-1; D is perhaps TRBD1 (5 bases). The V end lost 9 bases, the J end lost 5 bases, and 13 bases lay between the germline ends. The CDR3 is 12 residues long. CDR3 in DNA: TGTGCCAGTGTGGCAGGGAATACTGAAGCTTTCTTT. Translation gives CASVAGNTEAFF.

The chain has TRBV7-9 and TRBJ2-2; 10 positions match TRBD1. CDR3 length equals 15 residues. Germline CDR1 reads SEHNR; CDR2 reads FQNEAQ (reference sequence). With V trimmed by 10 bases and J by 4 bases, 9 bases remained unmatched. The CDR3 here is CAIRGQGIATGELFF. In nucleotides, the CDR3 is TGTGCCATCCGGGGACAGGGGATCGCCACCGGGGAGCTGTTTTTT. The full variable domain, completed using reference TRBV7-9 and TRBJ2-2, is DTGVSQNPRHKITKRGQNVTFRCDPISEHNRLYWYRQTLGQGPEFLTYFQNEAQLEKSRLLSDRFSAERPKGSFSTLEIQRTEQGDSAMYLCAIRGQGIATGELFFGEGSRLTVL.

This clone was seen just once. This chain connects TRBV5-1 to TRBJ1-1; D is possibly TRBD1 (5 bases). V was shortened by 0 bases and J by 11 bases, with 20 bases between the two germline ends. The CDR3 is 15 amino acids. Germline V gene sequence: CDR1 SGHRS, CDR2 YFSETQ. The CDR3 DNA follows: TGCGCCAGCAGCTTGGATGGGCAGGGAACAGTTGGGGCTTTCTTT. This encodes CASSLDGQGTVGAFF. Full variable domain (outside the CDR3, taken from reference TRBV5-1 and TRBJ1-1): KAGVTQTPRYLIKTRGQQVTLSCSPISGHRSVSWYQQTPGQGLQFLFEYFSETQRNKGNFPGRFSGRQFSNSRSEMNVSTLELGDSALYLCASSLDGQGTVGAFFGQGTRLTVV.

The rearrangement joins TRBV5-1 to TRBJ2-3; 12 bases line up with TRBD2. The CDR3 sequence is 16 residues long. Germline values: CDR1 SGHRS, CDR2 YFSETQ. After removal of 2 bases from V and 2 bases from J, the junction contained 3 bases not matched to a gene. CDR3 DNA: TGCGCCAGCAGCTTAACTAGCGGGGGGACCACAGATACGCAGTATTTT. Its protein product is CASSLTSGGTTDTQYF.

V and J are TRBV2 and TRBJ1-6; no clear D. In germline, CDR1 is SNHLY, CDR2 FYNNEI. The CDR3 has 13 residues. V lost 4 bases and J lost 10, with 11 bases in between. CDR3 region: CASSAGRGSPLHF. The CDR3 DNA follows: TGTGCCAGCAGTGCCGGGAGAGGATCACCCCTCCACTTT. Filled out from reference TRBV2 and TRBJ1-6, the complete variable domain reads EPEVTQTPSHQVTQMGQEVILRCVPISNHLYFYWYRQILGQKVEFLVSFYNNEISEKSEIFDDQFSVERPDGSNFTLKIRSTKLEDSAMYFCASSAGRGSPLHFGNGTRLTVT.

There are a few counts of this clone. V gene TRBV4-2 combines with J gene TRBJ1-2; no clear D gene. V was trimmed by 0 bases and J by 1 base, leaving 9 bases between them. CDR3 size: 15 residues. Germline loops: CDR1 LGHNA, CDR2 YNFKEQ. The CDR3 bases are TGTGCCAGCAGCCAAGAGGCAGGCCTTAACTATGGCTACACCTTC. As protein: CASSQEAGLNYGYTF.

This sequence joins TRBV5-6 and TRBJ1-1; tentatively, D is TRBD1 (6 bases). This CDR3 has 13 residues. The V gene's germline CDR1 is SGHDT and CDR2 YYEEEE. Trimming left V 4 bases short and J 4 bases short, with 11 bases between. CDR3 loop: CASSPGHATEAFF. CDR3 nucleotides: TGTGCCAGCAGCCCGGGACACGCCACTGAAGCTTTCTTT. Looking up the rest from reference TRBV5-6 and TRBJ1-1 gives the full variable domain: DAGVTQSPTHLIKTRGQQVTLRCSPKSGHDTVSWYQQALGQGPQFIFQYYEEEERQRGNFPDRFSGHQFPNYSSELNVNALLLGDSALYLCASSPGHATEAFFGQGTRLTVV.

V usage is TRBV5-1 and J usage is TRBJ2-7; 7 positions match TRBD1. Germline assignment: CDR1 SGHRS and CDR2 YFSETQ. The V segment lost 4 bases and the J segment 3 bases; nucleotides outside the gene matches: 4. This CDR3 has 13 residues. The chain's CDR3 is CASSLRDSYEQYF. The CDR3 coding sequence is TGCGCCAGCAGCCTCAGGGACAGCTACGAGCAGTACTTC. Full variable domain (missing parts from reference TRBV5-1 and TRBJ2-7): KAGVTQTPRYLIKTRGQQVTLSCSPISGHRSVSWYQQTPGQGLQFLFEYFSETQRNKGNFPGRFSGRQFSNSRSEMNVSTLELGDSALYLCASSLRDSYEQYFGPGTRLTVT.

The J gene is TRBJ2-7, the V gene TRBV5-5, with 9 bases aligning to TRBD1. The CDR3 extends over 15 amino acids. V dropped 3 bases and J dropped 2; count of bases not matched to a gene: 6. CDR1 is SGHKS and CDR2 is YYEKEE in the germline V gene (reference sequence). The CDR3 DNA reads TGTGCCAGCAGCTACCGGGACAGGGAGACCTACGAGCAGTACTTC. Protein: CASSYRDRETYEQYF.

The chain couples TRBV7-9 to TRBJ1-6; 9 nucleotides match TRBD1. After removal of 4 bases from V and 10 bases from J, the junction contained 11 bases not matched to a gene. The CDR3 contains 16 residues. Germline CDR1 is SEHNR and CDR2 is FQNEAQ (reference sequence). The CDR3 loop is CASSSTHRDRASPLHF. Written as DNA, the CDR3 is TGTGCCAGCAGCTCGACACACCGGGACAGGGCGTCACCCCTCCACTTT.

The chain is built from TRBV12-3 or TRBV12-4 and TRBJ2-7; D remains unclear. Trimming took 3 bases from V and 2 from J, leaving 5 bases between them. This CDR3 is built from 12 residues. The CDR3 region is CASSFGPYEQYF. Written as DNA, the CDR3 is TGTGCCAGCAGTTTCGGTCCCTACGAGCAGTACTTC.

The chain employs TRBV7-2 and TRBJ2-3; D is perhaps TRBD1 (6 bases). CDR1 and CDR2 from the germline V gene are SGHTA and FQGNSA. The CDR3 totals 16 residues. V was shortened by 3 bases and J by 4 bases, with 17 bases between the two germline ends. DNA of the CDR3: TGTGCCAGCAGCTTTGTTTTAGGCAGGGGAGCAGATACGCAGTATTTT. Protein sequence: CASSFVLGRGADTQYF. The whole variable domain, remainder taken from reference TRBV7-2 and TRBJ2-3, is GAGVSQSPSNKVTEKGKDVELRCDPISGHTALYWYRQSLGQGLEFLIYFQGNSAPDKSGLPSDRFSAERTGGSVSTLTIQRTQQEDSAVYLCASSFVLGRGADTQYFGPGTRLTVL.

The chain links TRBV12-3 or TRBV12-4 to TRBJ1-1; 8 positions agree with TRBD1. Losses at the gene ends were 6 bases for V and 9 bases for J; bases not matched to a gene: 9. There are 13 residues in the CDR3. The CDR3 loop reads CASSRTGFRKAFF. The CDR3 DNA is TGTGCCAGCAGCCGGACAGGGTTTCGAAAAGCTTTCTTT.

V and J are TRBV19 and TRBJ2-7; D unresolved. Germline-derived CDR1 and CDR2 are LNHDA and SQIVND (reference sequence). Trimming shortened V by 4 bases and J by 2 bases, and 6 bases separated the two germline ends. The CDR3 length is 12 residues. Here the CDR3 DNA reads TGTGCCAGTAGTAAAACAGCCTACGAGCAGTACTTC. This translates into CASSKTAYEQYF. Full variable domain (rest looked up from reference TRBV19 and TRBJ2-7): DGGITQSPKYLFRKEGQNVTLSCEQNLNHDAMYWYRQDPGQGLRLIYYSQIVNDFQKGDIAEGYSVSREKKESFPLTVTSAQKNPTAFYLCASSKTAYEQYFGPGTRLTVT.

The V and J genes are TRBV9 and TRBJ2-1, with D tentatively TRBD1 (6 bases). Germline loops: CDR1 SGDLS, CDR2 YYNGEE. The CDR3 has 12 amino acids. V was shortened by 4 bases and J by 9 bases, with 11 bases between the two germline ends. Here the CDR3 DNA reads TGTGCCAGCAGCACGACAGGCCCTGAGCAGTTCTTC. This gives the protein CASSTTGPEQFF. The full variable domain, with the rest looked up from reference TRBV9 and TRBJ2-1, is DSGVTQTPKHLITATGQRVTLRCSPRSGDLSVYWYQQSLDQGLQFLIQYYNGEERAKGNILERFSAQQFPDLHSELNLSSLELGDSALYFCASSTTGPEQFFGPGTRLTVL.

The rearrangement uses TRBV9 and TRBJ1-2; TRBD1 aligns across 7 bases. From germline, CDR1 is SGDLS and CDR2 YYNGEE. This CDR3 has 14 amino acids. The V segment lost 3 bases and the J segment 0 bases; nucleotides outside the gene matches: 2. The CDR3 loop reads CASSAGQPNYGYTF. The CDR3 DNA reads TGTGCCAGCAGCGCGGGACAGCCTAACTATGGCTACACCTTC.